The clone carrying this TCR beta chain was observed a handful of times. Its antigen is not known. This sample is part of a study of blood T cells in healthy people across ages. Study-level findings and limits: The unsorted PBMCs prevented any conclusive comparison of naive versus antigen-experienced cells.

The CDR3 loop spans 14 amino acids. The authors ran a second PCR of roughly 7 to 11 cycles using a sample-barcoded 5' primer and a J-beta primer mix. MiXCR, applied by TCRdb to the 5' RACE reads, yields one record per CDR3 protein. The table has 1.5 million to 2 million distinct CDR3 sequences, 28% seen once. The TCR originated in a woman in her twenties or thirties in good health. Sequencing used blood. The V gene is TRBV21-1, the J gene TRBJ1-4; the table calls TRBD1, which could not be checked here. TRBV21-1 is shown as a pseudogene. CDR3 in amino acids: CARGIDWGNEKLFF. The CDR3 region has the DNA TGTGCCAGGGGGATAGACTGGGGGAATGAAAAACTGTTTTTT.